This T cell receptor beta chain was found in a study of blood T cell repertoires in COVID-19. Looking at the study overall: The cDNA or gDNA used as material had been derived from T cells, B-cell-depleted T cells, or PBMCs.

Source study methods: From reference gene primer amplification, estimates of nucleated cell counts were derived. Generated by immunoSEQ multiplex PCR, the TCRdb table keeps only in-frame clones and is missing some. V and J calls and clone size are those listed in that table; D and trimming were worked out from the DNA. Among 250,000 to 350,000 clones listed, 89% were seen once. Trimming took off 6 bases at V and 13 bases at J, with 24 bases between the two ends. The CDR3 length is 14 residues. Germline V gene lookup returns CDR1 MNHEY and CDR2 SVGAGI. This clonotype originated in a woman aged 55-75 years with acute or convalescent COVID-19. J is TRBJ1-2 and V is TRBV6-5, with D perhaps matching TRBD1 (5 bases). The sequenced sample consisted of peripheral blood. CDR3 nucleotide sequence: TGTGCCAGCAGCACCCCGGGACCGGGAGGATGTTGCACCTTC. It encodes CASSTPGPGGCCTF.